The 32 T cell receptor beta chains below all came from one sample that was sequenced in a study of immune cell composition in non-small cell lung cancer. Data came from immunoSEQ multiplex PCR; TCRdb stores just in-frame clones and leaves some out. In the table there are about 2,500 clones, about 73% of which are singletons. The sample taken for sequencing was lung tumor tissue. The receptors were sampled from a human donor with non-small cell lung cancer.

The rearrangement joins TRBV4-1 to TRBJ2-5, with 11 bases fitting TRBD2. V gave up 1 base and J gave up 5 bases; unmatched junction bases: 6. The CDR3 is 16 amino acids. The V gene's germline CDR1 is MGHRA and CDR2 YSYEKL. The CDR3 nucleotides read TGCGCCAGCAGCCAAGCGCGACTAGCGGGACTCGAGACCCAGTACTTC. Amino acids: CASSQARLAGLETQYF.

V usage is TRBV28 and J usage is TRBJ2-1; D remains ambiguous. The CDR3 runs to 13 residues. Germline CDR1 MDHEN, CDR2 SYDVKM. V shed 3 bases and J shed 4 bases, with 7 bases lying between them. The CDR3 nucleotides read TGTGCCAGCAGTTTCAGGAATTACAATGAGCAGTTCTTC. This encodes CASSFRNYNEQFF. The whole variable domain, filled in from reference TRBV28 and TRBJ2-1, reads DVKVTQSSRYLVKRTGEKVFLECVQDMDHENMFWYRQDPGLGLRLIYFSYDVKMKEKGDIPEGYSVSREKKERFSLILESASTNQTSMYLCASSFRNYNEQFFGPGTRLTVL.

This rearrangement joins TRBV6-6 to TRBJ2-7, with D unclear. V was trimmed by 6 bases and J by 1 base, leaving 7 bases between them. This CDR3 is 12 amino acids long. CDR1 is MNHNY and CDR2 is SVGAGI in the germline V gene (reference sequence). The chain's CDR3 is CASRDISYEQYF. As DNA, the CDR3 is TGTGCCAGCAGAGACATTTCCTACGAGCAGTACTTC.

Sample share makes this clone large (0.1 to 1%). The chain recombines TRBV6-5 with TRBJ2-3; D call uncertain. This CDR3 contains 13 residues. The germline gives CDR1 MNHEY, CDR2 SVGAGI. Trimming took off 10 bases at V and 3 bases at J, with 14 bases between the two ends. In DNA form, the CDR3 reads TGTGCCAACCCTGAGCCCGGGACAGATACGCAGTATTTT. Its protein is CANPEPGTDTQYF.

The chain has TRBV7-9 and TRBJ1-6; 7 bases line up with TRBD1. V shed 5 bases and J 6 bases; nucleotides not matched to a gene: 10. The CDR3 has 16 amino acids. Germline V gives CDR1 SEHNR, CDR2 FQNEAQ (reference sequence). CDR3 protein: CASSQTQGTGNSPLHF. CDR3 bases: TGTGCCAGCAGCCAGACACAGGGGACCGGTAATTCACCCCTCCACTTT.

The CDR3 DNA reads TGTGCCAGTCTCCCAGCGGGGCACACAGATACGCAGTATTTT. Protein product: CASLPAGHTDTQYF. The chain is built from TRBV6-6 and TRBJ2-3, with TRBD2 matching over 7 bases. J gave up 2 bases and V 9 bases, and 8 bases lay outside the gene matches. This CDR3 has 14 residues. Germline values: CDR1 MNHNY, CDR2 SVGAGI (reference sequence).

V gene TRBV28 combines with J gene TRBJ1-2; D uncertain. Germline V lookup: CDR1 MDHEN, CDR2 SYDVKM. The CDR3 runs to 12 residues. Trimming removed 3 bases from V and 5 bases from J, with 7 bases in between. The CDR3 loop reads CASSFGGYGYTF. The DNA of the CDR3 is TGTGCCAGCAGTTTCGGCGGGTATGGCTACACCTTC.

J is TRBJ1-1 and V is TRBV28; no clear D. The CDR3 runs to 16 residues. V lost 5 bases to trimming and J lost 11 bases, with 27 bases between them. CDR1 is MDHEN, CDR2 SYDVKM, per germline. CDR3 nucleotides: TGTGCCAGCAGTCCCAATTCCCATACAATCACCGGGTTGGCTTTCTTT. It encodes CASSPNSHTITGLAFF.

The chain employs TRBV30 and TRBJ2-2; a possible D gene is TRBD1 (5 bases). V was trimmed by 0 bases and J by 1 base, leaving 9 bases between them. This CDR3 has 15 residues. CDR1 and CDR2 (germline): GTSNPN, SVGIG (reference sequence). The CDR3 DNA sequence: TGTGCCTGGAGTGTAGGGGCTCTGAACACCGGGGAGCTGTTTTTT. Its translation is CAWSVGALNTGELFF.

J is TRBJ1-2 and V is TRBV20-1; D is possibly TRBD1 (5 bases). The V gene lost 5 bases and the J gene lost 6 bases, with 10 bases spanning the gap. The CDR3 extends over 11 amino acids. Germline CDR1 reads DFQATT; CDR2 reads SNEGSKA (reference sequence). CDR3 region: CSAYSGNGYTF. DNA for the CDR3: TGCAGTGCTTACTCAGGGAATGGCTACACCTTC.

V is TRBV5-1 and J is TRBJ2-1; 7 bases agree with TRBD2. J gave up 1 base and V 1 base, and 2 bases lay outside the gene matches. The CDR3 is 15 residues long. Germline CDR1 is SGHRS and CDR2 is YFSETQ. The CDR3 sequence is CASSLTGGSYNEQFF. The CDR3 nucleotides read TGCGCCAGCAGCTTGACGGGAGGTTCCTACAATGAGCAGTTCTTC.

The sample holds a few counts of this clone. This chain links TRBV29-1 with TRBJ2-1; D is perhaps TRBD2 (6 bases). There are 16 residues in the CDR3. Germline CDR1 SQVTM, CDR2 ANQGSEA. The germline V and J ends were trimmed by 4 bases and 7 bases, with 23 bases remaining between them. The CDR3 spells CSVAGDHHNSGNEQFF. The CDR3 DNA follows: TGCAGCGTTGCGGGGGACCATCACAACTCTGGGAATGAGCAGTTCTTC.

This chain uses TRBV10-3 with TRBJ2-3; D is undetermined. Germline values: CDR1 ENHRY, CDR2 SYGVKD. This CDR3 is built from 15 residues. V was cut by 3 bases and J by 2 bases, with 12 bases left in between. The CDR3 region is CAISDAASDTDTQYF. In DNA, the CDR3 is TGTGCCATCAGTGACGCAGCGTCCGACACAGATACGCAGTATTTT.

This chain joins TRBV7-9 and TRBJ2-1; 8 bases agree with TRBD2. With V trimmed by 4 bases and J by 8 bases, 10 bases remained unmatched. This CDR3 region has 15 residues. CDR1 and CDR2 (germline): SEHNR, FQNEAQ (reference sequence). In nucleotides, the CDR3 is TGTGCCAGCAGCTACAGCGGGAGTCGCGATGATGAGCAGTTCTTC. Translating gives CASSYSGSRDDEQFF.

The chain carries TRBV5-3 and TRBJ2-7; weak D call: TRBD1 (5 bases). Being an ORF, TRBV5-3 has a function that is uncertain. This CDR3 region has 14 residues. Trimming removed 0 bases at V and 6 bases at J, with 13 bases between. This CDR3 is CARSLERGRGEQYF. In DNA, the CDR3 is TGTGCCAGAAGCTTGGAAAGGGGTAGGGGCGAGCAGTACTTC.

V gene TRBV7-5 combines with J gene TRBJ2-7; the DNA was not compared with TRBD2, the D call given in the table. TRBV7-5 is noted as a pseudogene. The CDR3 covers 16 residues. CDR3 region: CARSLGIDRETYEQYF. Written as DNA, the CDR3 is TGTGCCAGAAGCTTGGGTATCGACCGGGAGACCTACGAGCAGTACTTC.

The chain recombines TRBV28 with TRBJ2-4; 8 bases map to TRBD1. The junction had 5 bases not matched to a gene; V was cut back by 1 base and J by 6 bases. CDR3 length: 15 amino acids. Germline values: CDR1 MDHEN, CDR2 SYDVKM. The DNA of the CDR3 is TGTGCCAGCAGTTTATATGGGACAGGAGGAAACATTCAGTACTTC. It is translated as CASSLYGTGGNIQYF.

This chain links TRBV28 with TRBJ1-4; 9 bases align to TRBD1. The CDR3 length is 15 residues. With 3 bases clipped from V and 8 bases from J, the junction kept 7 bases outside the gene matches. Germline CDR1 reads MDHEN; CDR2 reads SYDVKM. CDR3 sequence reads: CASSFSGTGSEKLFF. The CDR3 coding sequence is TGTGCCAGCAGTTTTTCTGGGACAGGGAGCGAAAAACTGTTTTTT.

V and J are TRBV11-2 and TRBJ2-1; weak D call: TRBD1 (7 bases). This CDR3 spans 14 amino acids. Germline V gives CDR1 SGHAT, CDR2 FQNNGV. V lost 5 bases, J lost 9 bases, and 17 bases lay in between. CDR3 sequence (DNA): TGTGCCAGCAGCGACAGACAGGGAGGTGGTGAGCAGTTCTTC. Encoded protein: CASSDRQGGGEQFF.

The genes are TRBV28 and TRBJ2-5, with 9 bases fitting TRBD2. Germline-derived CDR1 and CDR2 are MDHEN and SYDVKM. CDR3 length: 14 amino acids. Losses at the gene ends were 10 bases for V and 6 bases for J; bases not matched to a gene: 12. The CDR3 nucleotides are TGTGCCACTCTGAACGCCGCGGGAGGGCAGACCCAGTACTTC. Its translation is CATLNAAGGQTQYF.

The chain carries TRBV5-4 and TRBJ2-1, with D hard to call. Germline values: CDR1 SGHNT, CDR2 YYREEE (reference sequence). Trimming stripped 4 bases from V and 7 bases from J, with 18 bases between. The CDR3 runs to 15 residues. The chain's CDR3 is CASSRPDLGINEQFF. The CDR3 region has the DNA TGTGCCAGCAGCCGGCCGGATCTAGGTATTAATGAGCAGTTCTTC.

The chain joins TRBV7-9 to TRBJ2-7; D perhaps matches TRBD1 (5 bases). The CDR3 has 14 residues. Deletions cut 3 bases from V and 0 bases from J, with 9 bases between. CDR1 SEHNR and CDR2 FQNEAQ come from the germline V gene (reference sequence). The CDR3 here is CASSFGAPSYEQYF. The CDR3 DNA follows: TGTGCCAGCAGCTTTGGGGCTCCCTCCTACGAGCAGTACTTC.

DNA for the CDR3: TGTGCCAGCAGCTTGGCCAGGAGGAGCCCAAACACCGGGGAGCTGTTTTTT. This translates into CASSLARRSPNTGELFF. The chain has TRBV5-4 and TRBJ2-2, with D maybe TRBD2 (5 bases). Germline assignment: CDR1 SGHNT and CDR2 YYREEE (reference sequence). The CDR3 is 17 amino acids. V lost 0 bases, J lost 2 bases, and 14 bases lay in between.

The CDR3 nucleotides are TGTGCCAGTAGTGTGGGGGGTCTATCCTACGAGCAGTACTTC. It encodes CASSVGGLSYEQYF. The V and J genes are TRBV19 and TRBJ2-7; TRBD2 is a possible D gene (6 bases). The CDR3 runs 14 residues. V lost 5 bases, J lost 1 base, and 12 bases lay in between. Germline assignment: CDR1 LNHDA and CDR2 SQIVND (reference sequence).

CDR3 nucleotide sequence: TGTGCCATCTCGGGACAAATGAACACTGAAGCTTTCTTT. It codes for CAISGQMNTEAFF. The rearrangement links TRBV19 to TRBJ1-1; possibly TRBD1 for D (6 bases). The germline gives CDR1 LNHDA, CDR2 SQIVND (reference sequence). Trimming took off 10 bases at V and 0 bases at J, with 12 bases between the two ends. CDR3 length: 13 amino acids.

The chain combines TRBV4-1 with TRBJ2-1; TRBD1 or TRBD2 may be the D gene (10 bases each). Trimming removed 4 bases from V and 9 bases from J, with 37 bases in between. CDR1 is MGHRA and CDR2 is YSYEKL in the germline V gene. This CDR3 is 21 amino acids long. The CDR3 sequence: CASSLVGDRGLRAGGATEQFF. The CDR3 nucleotides read TGCGCCAGCAGCCTCGTGGGGGACAGGGGTCTGCGAGCGGGAGGGGCAACTGAGCAGTTCTTC.

CDR3 residues: CASSSRQGGNTIYF. The CDR3 nucleotides read TGTGCCAGCAGCTCACGACAGGGGGGAAACACCATATATTTT. The chain recombines TRBV9 with TRBJ1-3; 8 bases are shared with TRBD1. CDR1 and CDR2 from the germline V gene are SGDLS and YYNGEE. The CDR3 is 14 amino acids. The V and J ends lost 4 bases and 4 bases, in that order; junction bases with no gene match: 4.

This sequence joins TRBV7-9 and TRBJ2-1, with 11 bases identical to TRBD2. Trimming at V came to 4 bases and at J to 4 bases, leaving 3 bases not matched to a gene. The length of the CDR3 is 15 residues. Germline V gene lookup returns CDR1 SEHNR and CDR2 FQNEAQ (reference sequence). CDR3 region: CASSSGLAEYNEQFF. The CDR3 nucleotides are TGTGCCAGCAGCTCGGGACTAGCGGAATACAATGAGCAGTTCTTC.

The V and J genes are TRBV4-1 and TRBJ1-2, with TRBD1 matching over 8 bases. CDR1 is MGHRA, CDR2 YSYEKL, per germline. V gave up 4 bases and J gave up 2 bases; unmatched junction bases: 9. This CDR3 has 16 residues. CDR3 sequence: CASSPVGTGQNYGYTF. The CDR3 DNA reads TGCGCCAGCAGCCCCGTGGGGACAGGCCAAAACTATGGCTACACCTTC.

The CDR3 DNA reads as TGTGCCAGCTCACAGGGGTTCAATGGCTACACCTTC. Translation: CASSQGFNGYTF. This chain joins TRBV18 and TRBJ1-2; D is possibly TRBD1 (5 bases). This CDR3 contains 12 residues. CDR1 and CDR2 (germline): KGHSH, LQKENI. The V end lost 4 bases, the J end lost 6 bases, and 9 bases lay between the germline ends.

This clone was picked up a small number of times. The chain recombines TRBV7-6 with TRBJ2-1; TRBD2 matches at 11 bases. The CDR3 covers 18 residues. The germline gives CDR1 SGHVS, CDR2 FNYEAQ. V shed 1 base and J 7 bases; nucleotides not matched to a gene: 12. The CDR3 protein is CASSLGLRTSGRFNEQFF. Written as DNA, the CDR3 is TGTGCCAGCAGCTTAGGTCTTCGGACTAGCGGGCGTTTTAATGAGCAGTTCTTC.

This chain links TRBV7-2 with TRBJ2-1; TRBD2 matches at 8 bases. Germline loops: CDR1 SGHTA, CDR2 FQGNSA. This CDR3 contains 15 residues. With V trimmed by 5 bases and J by 8 bases, 11 bases remained unmatched. The CDR3 coding sequence is TGTGCCAGCAGCCAATCAGCGGGAGTTATCCATGAGCAGTTCTTC. Encoded protein: CASSQSAGVIHEQFF.